The present T cell receptor (beta chain) was sequenced within a study of T-cell reconstitution after alpha-beta-depleted transplantation in children. Whole-study findings and limits: Reportedly, only several hundred clones from non-depleted graft cells drove alpha-beta T-cell counts at about two months. A year post-transplant, T-cell counts and diversity derived mostly from newly produced T cells.

The library targeted TCRbeta and was prepared with unique molecular identifiers. From the PCR reads, TCRdb called clonotypes with MiXCR, one entry per CDR3 protein. This table has around 440,000 distinct CDR3 sequences, about 17% appearing once. V dropped 6 bases and J dropped 3 bases, with 12 bases sitting between them. The CDR3 contains 14 residues. The germline CDR1 and CDR2 sequences are MDHEN and SYDVKM. This clonotype was found a few times. No antigen is known for it. The input for sequencing was PBMCs, mostly from graft donor cells, taken 360 days after TCRalphabeta/CD19-depleted stem cell transplant. The TCR sequence derives from a boy under two years old who had a stem cell transplant for Wiskott-Aldrich syndrome, so the T cells may come from the graft donor. The V call is TRBV28, the J call TRBJ2-1, with D possibly matching TRBD2 (5 bases). CDR3: CASSSGMNYNEQFF. The CDR3 DNA follows: TGTGCCAGCAGCTCCGGGATGAACTACAATGAGCAGTTCTTC.